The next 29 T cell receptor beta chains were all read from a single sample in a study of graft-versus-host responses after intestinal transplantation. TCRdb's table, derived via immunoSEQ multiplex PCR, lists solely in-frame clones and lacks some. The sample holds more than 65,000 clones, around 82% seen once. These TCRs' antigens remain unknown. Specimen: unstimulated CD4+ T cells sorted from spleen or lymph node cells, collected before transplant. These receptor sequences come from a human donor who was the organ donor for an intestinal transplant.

The CDR3 reads CASSPGRHPEQFF. DNA of the CDR3: TGTGCCAGCTCACCAGGGCGACACCCTGAGCAGTTCTTC. V and J are TRBV18 and TRBJ2-1; unclear D gene. The V end lost 2 bases, the J end lost 9 bases, and 11 bases lay between the germline ends. The germline gives CDR1 KGHSH, CDR2 LQKENI. The CDR3 totals 13 residues.

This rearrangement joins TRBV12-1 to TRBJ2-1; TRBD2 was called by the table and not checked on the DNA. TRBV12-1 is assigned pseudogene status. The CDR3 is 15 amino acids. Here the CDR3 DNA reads TGTGCCAGCAGCTCCGGACTAGCGGGAACTCCAAGACAGTTCTTC. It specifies CASSSGLAGTPRQFF.

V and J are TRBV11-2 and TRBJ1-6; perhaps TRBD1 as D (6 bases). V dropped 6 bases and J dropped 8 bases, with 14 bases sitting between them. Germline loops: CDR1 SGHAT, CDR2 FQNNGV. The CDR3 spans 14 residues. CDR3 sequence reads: CASRTDRSYSPLHF. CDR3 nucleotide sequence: TGTGCCAGCAGGACCGACAGGAGTTATTCACCCCTCCACTTT.

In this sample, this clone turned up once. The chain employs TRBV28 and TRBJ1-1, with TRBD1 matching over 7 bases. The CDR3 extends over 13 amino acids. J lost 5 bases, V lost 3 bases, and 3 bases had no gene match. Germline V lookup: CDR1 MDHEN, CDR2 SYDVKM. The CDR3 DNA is TGTGCCAGCAGTTTCCCAGGGGGAACTGAAGCTTTCTTT. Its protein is CASSFPGGTEAFF.

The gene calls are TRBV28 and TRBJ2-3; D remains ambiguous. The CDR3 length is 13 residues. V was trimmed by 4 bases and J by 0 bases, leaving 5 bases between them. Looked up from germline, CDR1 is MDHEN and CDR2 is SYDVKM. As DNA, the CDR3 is TGTGCCAGCAGTTCGACTAGCACAGATACGCAGTATTTT. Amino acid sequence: CASSSTSTDTQYF.

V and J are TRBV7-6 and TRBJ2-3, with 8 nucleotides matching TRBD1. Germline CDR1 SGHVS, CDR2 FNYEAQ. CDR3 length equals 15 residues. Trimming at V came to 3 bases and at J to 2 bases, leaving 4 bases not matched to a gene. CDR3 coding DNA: TGTGCCAGCAGCTTTCAGGGGGCTGTCACAGATACGCAGTATTTT. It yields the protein CASSFQGAVTDTQYF.

This CDR3 is CASSPDGQSHEQYV. DNA of the CDR3: TGTGCCAGCAGCCCGGACGGACAGTCCCACGAGCAGTACGTC. The chain recombines TRBV6-6 with TRBJ2-7; D possibly corresponds to TRBD1 (6 bases). CDR1 and CDR2 (germline): MNHNY, SVGAGI (reference sequence). The CDR3 is 14 residues long. Trimming removed 6 bases at V and 5 bases at J, with 17 bases between.

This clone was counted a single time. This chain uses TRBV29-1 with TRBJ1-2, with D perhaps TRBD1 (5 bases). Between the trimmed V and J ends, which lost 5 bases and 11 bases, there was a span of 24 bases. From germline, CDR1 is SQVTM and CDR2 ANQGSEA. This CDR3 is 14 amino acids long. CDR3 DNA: TGCAGCGTTAGCCCCCTTGACAGTAATCAATTTTACACCTTC. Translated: CSVSPLDSNQFYTF. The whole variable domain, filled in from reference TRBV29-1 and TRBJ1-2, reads SAVISQKPSRDICQRGTSLTIQCQVDSQVTMMFWYRQQPGQSLTLIATANQGSEATYESGFVIDKFPISRPNLTFSTLTVSNMSPEDSSIYLCSVSPLDSNQFYTFGSGTRLTVV.

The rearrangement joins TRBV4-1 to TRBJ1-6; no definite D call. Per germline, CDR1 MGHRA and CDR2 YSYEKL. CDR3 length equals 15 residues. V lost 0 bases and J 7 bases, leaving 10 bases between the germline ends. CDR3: CASSQESVQNSPLHF. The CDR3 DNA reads TGCGCCAGCAGCCAAGAGTCGGTTCAAAATTCACCCCTCCACTTT.

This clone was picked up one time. DNA of the CDR3: TGTGCCAGCAGTTTAAGACTAGCGGGGGGCAGCACAGATACGCAGTATTTT. It encodes CASSLRLAGGSTDTQYF. This sequence joins TRBV27 and TRBJ2-3; 13 nucleotides agree with TRBD2. Germline CDR1 and CDR2: MNHEY and SMNVEV (reference sequence). The CDR3 length is 17 residues. Losses at the gene ends were 2 bases for V and 0 bases for J; bases not matched to a gene: 2.

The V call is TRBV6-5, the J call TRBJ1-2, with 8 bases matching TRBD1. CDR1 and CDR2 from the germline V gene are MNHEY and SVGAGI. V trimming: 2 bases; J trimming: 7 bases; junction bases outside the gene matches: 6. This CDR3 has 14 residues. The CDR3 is CASSYLTGGSGYTF. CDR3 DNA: TGTGCCAGCAGTTACCTCACAGGGGGTAGTGGCTACACCTTC.

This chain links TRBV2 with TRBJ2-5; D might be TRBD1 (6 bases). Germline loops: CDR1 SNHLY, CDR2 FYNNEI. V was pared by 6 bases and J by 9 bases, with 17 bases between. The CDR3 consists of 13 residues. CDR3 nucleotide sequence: TGTGCCAGCAGCTCCAACAGGGAGTCGTCCCAGTACTTC. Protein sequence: CASSSNRESSQYF.

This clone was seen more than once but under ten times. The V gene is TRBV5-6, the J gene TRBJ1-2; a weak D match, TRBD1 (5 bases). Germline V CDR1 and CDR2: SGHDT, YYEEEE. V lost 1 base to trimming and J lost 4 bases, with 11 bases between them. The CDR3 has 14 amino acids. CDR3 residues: CASSLRQNLYGYTF. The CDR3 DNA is TGTGCCAGCAGCTTGAGACAGAACCTCTATGGCTACACCTTC.

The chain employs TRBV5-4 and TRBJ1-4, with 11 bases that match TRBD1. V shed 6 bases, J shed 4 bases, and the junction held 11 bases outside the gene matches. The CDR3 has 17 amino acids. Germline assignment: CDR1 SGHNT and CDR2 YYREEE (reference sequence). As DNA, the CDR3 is TGTGCCAGCACCCGGACAGGGGGCGCGGGGGGTAATGAAAAACTGTTTTTT. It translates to CASTRTGGAGGNEKLFF.

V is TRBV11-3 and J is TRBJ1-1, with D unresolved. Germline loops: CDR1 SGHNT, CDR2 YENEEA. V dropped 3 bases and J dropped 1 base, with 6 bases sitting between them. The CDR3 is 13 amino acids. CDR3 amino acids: CASSFRSNTEAFF. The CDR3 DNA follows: TGTGCCAGCAGCTTTAGATCGAACACTGAAGCTTTCTTT.

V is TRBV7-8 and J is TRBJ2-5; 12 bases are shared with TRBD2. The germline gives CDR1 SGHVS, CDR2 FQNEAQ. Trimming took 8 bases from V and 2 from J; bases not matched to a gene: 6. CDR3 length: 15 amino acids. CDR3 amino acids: CASWGGTSGQETQYF. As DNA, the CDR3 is TGTGCCAGCTGGGGGGGGACTAGCGGGCAAGAGACCCAGTACTTC. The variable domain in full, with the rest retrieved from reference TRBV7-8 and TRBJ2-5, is GAGVSQSPRYKVAKRGQDVALRCDPISGHVSLFWYQQALGQGPEFLTYFQNEAQLDKSGLPSDRFFAERPEGSVSTLKIQRTQQEDSAVYLCASWGGTSGQETQYFGPGTRLLVL.

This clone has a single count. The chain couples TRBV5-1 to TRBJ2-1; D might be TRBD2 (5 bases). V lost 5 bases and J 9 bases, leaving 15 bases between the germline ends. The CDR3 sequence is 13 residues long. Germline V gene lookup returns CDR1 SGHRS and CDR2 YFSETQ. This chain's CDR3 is CASRADGFGEQFF. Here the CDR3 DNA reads TGCGCCAGCAGAGCGGACGGCTTCGGTGAGCAGTTCTTC. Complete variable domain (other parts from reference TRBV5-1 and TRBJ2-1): KAGVTQTPRYLIKTRGQQVTLSCSPISGHRSVSWYQQTPGQGLQFLFEYFSETQRNKGNFPGRFSGRQFSNSRSEMNVSTLELGDSALYLCASRADGFGEQFFGPGTRLTVL.

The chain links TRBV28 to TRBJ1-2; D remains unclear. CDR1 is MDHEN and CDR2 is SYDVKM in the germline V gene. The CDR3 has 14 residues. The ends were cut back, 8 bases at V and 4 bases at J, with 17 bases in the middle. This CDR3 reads CASLGVSSAYGYTF. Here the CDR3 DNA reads TGTGCCAGCCTCGGGGTGTCCTCGGCCTATGGCTACACCTTC.

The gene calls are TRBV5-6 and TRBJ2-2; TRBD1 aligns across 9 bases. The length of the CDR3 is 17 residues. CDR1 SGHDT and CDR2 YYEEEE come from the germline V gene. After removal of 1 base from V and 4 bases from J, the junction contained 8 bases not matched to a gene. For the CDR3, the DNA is TGTGCCAGCAGCTTGCTTGGGACAGGGACCACCACCGGGGAGCTGTTTTTT. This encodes CASSLLGTGTTTGELFF.

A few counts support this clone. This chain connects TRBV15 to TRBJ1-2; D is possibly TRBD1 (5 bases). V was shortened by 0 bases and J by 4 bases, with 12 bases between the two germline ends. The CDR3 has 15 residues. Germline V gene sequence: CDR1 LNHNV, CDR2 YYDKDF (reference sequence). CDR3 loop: CATSRDGGEIYGYTF. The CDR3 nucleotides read TGTGCCACCAGCAGAGATGGAGGGGAAATCTATGGCTACACCTTC. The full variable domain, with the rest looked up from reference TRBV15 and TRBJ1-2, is DAMVIQNPRYQVTQFGKPVTLSCSQTLNHNVMYWYQQKSSQAPKLLFHYYDKDFNNEADTPDNFQSRRPNTSFCFLDIRSPGLGDTAMYLCATSRDGGEIYGYTFGSGTRLTVV.

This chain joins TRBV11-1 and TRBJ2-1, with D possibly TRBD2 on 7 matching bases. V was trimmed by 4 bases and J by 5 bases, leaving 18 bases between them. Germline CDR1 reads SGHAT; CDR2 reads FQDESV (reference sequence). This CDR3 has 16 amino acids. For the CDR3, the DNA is TGTGCCAGCAGCTCAACACGGGGGGCGAGAGACAATGAGCAGTTCTTC. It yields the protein CASSSTRGARDNEQFF.

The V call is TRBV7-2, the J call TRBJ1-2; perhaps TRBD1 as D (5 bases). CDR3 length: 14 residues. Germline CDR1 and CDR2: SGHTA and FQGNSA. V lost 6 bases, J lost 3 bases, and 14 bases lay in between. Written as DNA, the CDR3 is TGTGCCAGCAGGTCGGCGTCCAGGGACTATGGCTACACCTTC. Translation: CASRSASRDYGYTF.

The CDR3 nucleotides read TGTGCCAGCAGCTTGTTGTCAGGGCCCGAGCAGTACGTC. Its translation: CASSLLSGPEQYV. J is TRBJ2-7 and V is TRBV5-6; a possible D gene is TRBD1 (5 bases). V shed 1 base and J shed 6 bases, with 11 bases lying between them. The CDR3 length is 13 residues. From germline, CDR1 is SGHDT and CDR2 YYEEEE.

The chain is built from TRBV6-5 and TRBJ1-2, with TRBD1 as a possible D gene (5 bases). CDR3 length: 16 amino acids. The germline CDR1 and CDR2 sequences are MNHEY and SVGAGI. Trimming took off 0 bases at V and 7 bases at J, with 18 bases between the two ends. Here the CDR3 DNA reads TGTGCCAGCAGTTACTCCGAACTAACAGGCGGTAGTGGCTACACCTTC. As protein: CASSYSELTGGSGYTF.

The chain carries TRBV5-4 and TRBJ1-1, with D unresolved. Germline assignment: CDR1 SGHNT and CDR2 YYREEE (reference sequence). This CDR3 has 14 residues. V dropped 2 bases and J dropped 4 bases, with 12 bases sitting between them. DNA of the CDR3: TGTGCCAGCAGCTTAGGCCCGGAGGGCACTGAAGCTTTCTTT. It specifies CASSLGPEGTEAFF. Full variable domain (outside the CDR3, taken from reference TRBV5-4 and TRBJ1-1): ETGVTQSPTHLIKTRGQQVTLRCSSQSGHNTVSWYQQALGQGPQFIFQYYREEENGRGNFPPRFSGLQFPNYSSELNVNALELDDSALYLCASSLGPEGTEAFFGQGTRLTVV.

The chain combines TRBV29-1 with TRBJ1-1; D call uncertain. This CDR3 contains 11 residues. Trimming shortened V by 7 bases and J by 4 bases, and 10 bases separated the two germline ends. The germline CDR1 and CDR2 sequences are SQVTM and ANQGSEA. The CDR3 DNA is TGCAGCGGGAGGTTTGGCACTGAAGCTTTCTTT. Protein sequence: CSGRFGTEAFF. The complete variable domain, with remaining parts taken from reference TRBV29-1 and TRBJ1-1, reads SAVISQKPSRDICQRGTSLTIQCQVDSQVTMMFWYRQQPGQSLTLIATANQGSEATYESGFVIDKFPISRPNLTFSTLTVSNMSPEDSSIYLCSGRFGTEAFFGQGTRLTVV.

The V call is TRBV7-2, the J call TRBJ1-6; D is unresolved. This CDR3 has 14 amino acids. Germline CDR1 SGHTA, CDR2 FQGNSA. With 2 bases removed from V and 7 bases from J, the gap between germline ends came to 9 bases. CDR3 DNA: TGTGCCAGCAGCTTAACATGGTACAATTCACCCCTCCACTTT. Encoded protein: CASSLTWYNSPLHF.

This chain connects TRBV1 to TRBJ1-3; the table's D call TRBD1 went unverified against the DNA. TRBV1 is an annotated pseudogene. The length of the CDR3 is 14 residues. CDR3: CTSLQGGPGNTIYF. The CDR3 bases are TGCACCAGCCTCCAAGGGGGCCCTGGAAACACCATATATTTT.

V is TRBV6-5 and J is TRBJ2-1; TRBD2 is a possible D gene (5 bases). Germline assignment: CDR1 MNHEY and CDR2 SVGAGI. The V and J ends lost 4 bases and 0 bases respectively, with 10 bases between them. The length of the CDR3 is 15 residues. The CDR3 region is CASSLGRSSYNEQFF. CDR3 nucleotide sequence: TGTGCCAGCAGTTTAGGGAGAAGCTCCTACAATGAGCAGTTCTTC.